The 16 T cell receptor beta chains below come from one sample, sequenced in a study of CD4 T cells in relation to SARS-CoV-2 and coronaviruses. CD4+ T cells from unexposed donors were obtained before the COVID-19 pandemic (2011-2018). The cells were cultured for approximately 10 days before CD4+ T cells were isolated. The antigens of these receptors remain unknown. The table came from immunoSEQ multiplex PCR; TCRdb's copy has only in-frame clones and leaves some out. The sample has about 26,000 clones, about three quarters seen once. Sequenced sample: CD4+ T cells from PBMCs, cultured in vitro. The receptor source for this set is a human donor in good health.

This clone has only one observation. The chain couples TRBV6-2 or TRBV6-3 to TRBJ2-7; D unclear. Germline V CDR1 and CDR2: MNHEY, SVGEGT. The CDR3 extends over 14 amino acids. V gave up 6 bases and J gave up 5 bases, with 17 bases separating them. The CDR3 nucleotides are TGTGCCAGCAGCCCCGGGCCGCAGGTCCACGAGCAGTACTTC. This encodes CASSPGPQVHEQYF.

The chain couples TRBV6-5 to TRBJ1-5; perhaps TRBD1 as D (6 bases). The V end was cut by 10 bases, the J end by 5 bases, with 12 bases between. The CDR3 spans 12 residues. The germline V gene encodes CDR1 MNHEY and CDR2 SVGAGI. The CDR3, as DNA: TGTGCCACCGCGGACAGCCATCAGCCCCAGCATTTT. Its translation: CATADSHQPQHF.

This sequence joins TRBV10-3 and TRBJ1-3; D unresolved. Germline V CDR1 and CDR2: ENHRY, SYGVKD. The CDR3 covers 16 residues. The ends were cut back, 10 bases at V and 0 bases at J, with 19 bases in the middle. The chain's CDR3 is CATSPLGSNSGNTIYF. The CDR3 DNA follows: TGTGCCACCAGCCCTTTGGGGAGCAACTCTGGAAACACCATATATTTT.

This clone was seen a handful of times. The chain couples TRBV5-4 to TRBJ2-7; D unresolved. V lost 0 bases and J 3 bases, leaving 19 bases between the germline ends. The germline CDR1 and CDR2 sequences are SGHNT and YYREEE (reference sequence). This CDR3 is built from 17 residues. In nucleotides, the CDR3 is TGTGCCAGCAGCTTGGCCGCTAAGTCTTCAAAATTCTACGAGCAGTACTTC. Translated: CASSLAAKSSKFYEQYF.

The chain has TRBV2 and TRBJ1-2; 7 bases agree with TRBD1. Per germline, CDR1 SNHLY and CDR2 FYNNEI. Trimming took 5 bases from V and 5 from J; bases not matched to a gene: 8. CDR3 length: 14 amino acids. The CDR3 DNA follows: TGTGCCAGCAGTATACAGGGGAATATATATGGCTACACCTTC. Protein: CASSIQGNIYGYTF.

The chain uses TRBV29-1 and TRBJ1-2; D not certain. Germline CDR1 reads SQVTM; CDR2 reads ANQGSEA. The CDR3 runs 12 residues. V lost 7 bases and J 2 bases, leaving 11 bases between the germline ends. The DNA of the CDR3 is TGCAGCGCTGAGGGTTGGAACTATGGCTACACCTTC. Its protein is CSAEGWNYGYTF.

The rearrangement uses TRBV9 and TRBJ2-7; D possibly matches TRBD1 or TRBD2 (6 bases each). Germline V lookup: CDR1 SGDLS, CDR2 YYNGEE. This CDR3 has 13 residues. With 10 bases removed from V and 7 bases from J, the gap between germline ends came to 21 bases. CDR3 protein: CAGGHWGVREQYF. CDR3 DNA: TGTGCCGGGGGGCACTGGGGGGTAAGGGAGCAGTACTTC.

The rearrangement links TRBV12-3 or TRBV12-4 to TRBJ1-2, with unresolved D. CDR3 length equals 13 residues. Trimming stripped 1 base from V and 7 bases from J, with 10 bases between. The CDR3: CASSLGAVVGYTF. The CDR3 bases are TGTGCCAGCAGTTTAGGGGCAGTGGTTGGCTACACCTTC.

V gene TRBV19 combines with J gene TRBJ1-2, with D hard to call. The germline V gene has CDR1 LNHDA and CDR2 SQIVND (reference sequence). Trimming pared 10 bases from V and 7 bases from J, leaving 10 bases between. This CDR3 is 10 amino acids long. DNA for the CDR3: TGTGCCACAGGTGCGGGTGGCTACACCTTC. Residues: CATGAGGYTF.

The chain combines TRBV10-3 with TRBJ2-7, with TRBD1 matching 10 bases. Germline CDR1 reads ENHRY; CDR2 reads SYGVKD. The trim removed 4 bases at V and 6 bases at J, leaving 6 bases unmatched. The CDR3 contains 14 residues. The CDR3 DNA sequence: TGTGCCATCAGTGCCGGGACAGGGGTGCCCGAGCAGTACTTC. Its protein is CAISAGTGVPEQYF.

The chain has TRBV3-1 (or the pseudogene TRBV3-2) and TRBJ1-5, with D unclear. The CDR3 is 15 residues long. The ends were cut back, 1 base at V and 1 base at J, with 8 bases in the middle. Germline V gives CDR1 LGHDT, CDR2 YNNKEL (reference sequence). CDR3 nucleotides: TGTGCCAGCAGCCAAGGCGGCAGGAGCAATCAGCCCCAGCATTTT. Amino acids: CASSQGGRSNQPQHF.

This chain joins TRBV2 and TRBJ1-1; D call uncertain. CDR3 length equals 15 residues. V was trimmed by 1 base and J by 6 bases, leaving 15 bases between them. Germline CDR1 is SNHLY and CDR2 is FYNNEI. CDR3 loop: CASSEEVVLLPEAFF. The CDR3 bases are TGTGCCAGCAGTGAAGAGGTAGTTCTCCTCCCTGAAGCTTTCTTT.

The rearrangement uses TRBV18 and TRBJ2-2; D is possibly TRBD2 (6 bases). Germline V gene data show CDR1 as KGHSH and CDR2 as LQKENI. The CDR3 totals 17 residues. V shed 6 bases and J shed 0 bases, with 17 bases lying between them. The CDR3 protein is CASSGGVRGTNTGELFF. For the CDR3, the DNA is TGTGCCAGCTCCGGGGGTGTGAGGGGCACGAACACCGGGGAGCTGTTTTTT.

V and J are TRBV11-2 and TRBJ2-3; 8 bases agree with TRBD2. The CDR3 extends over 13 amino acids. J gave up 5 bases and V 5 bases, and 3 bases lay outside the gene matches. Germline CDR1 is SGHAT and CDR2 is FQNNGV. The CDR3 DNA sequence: TGTGCCAGCAGCCATAGCGGGAAAGATACGCAGTATTTT. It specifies CASSHSGKDTQYF.

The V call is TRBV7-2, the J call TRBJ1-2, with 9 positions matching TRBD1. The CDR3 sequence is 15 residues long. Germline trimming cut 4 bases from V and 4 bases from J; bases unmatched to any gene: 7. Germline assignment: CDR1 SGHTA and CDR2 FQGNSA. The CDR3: CASSSGTGHGYGYTF. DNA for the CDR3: TGTGCCAGCAGCTCGGGGACAGGGCATGGCTATGGCTACACCTTC.

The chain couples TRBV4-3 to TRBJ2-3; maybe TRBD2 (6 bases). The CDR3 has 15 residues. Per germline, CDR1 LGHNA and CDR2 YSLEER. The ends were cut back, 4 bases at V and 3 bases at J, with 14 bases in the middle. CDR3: CASSPGAGGTDTQYF. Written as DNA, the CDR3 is TGCGCCAGCAGCCCAGGAGCGGGTGGTACAGATACGCAGTATTTT.